This note documents a single TCR beta chain sequence. Its target is not known. These data are taken from a study of response to subunit inactivated influenza vaccine. TCRdb recomputed calls from the RT-PCR reads with MiXCR, one row per CDR3 protein. The table shows more than 550,000 distinct CDR3 sequences, with around 11% occurring only once. Findings and limits, study-wide: Each seasonal influenza vaccination recruits few new T cells, the authors suggested.

These data also formed part of another study, on T cells expressing NK-cell markers. This second report adds: UMI-tagged 5'RACE template switching yielded the TCR beta cDNA. Sorted CD3+CD56+NKG2C+, CD3+CD56+NKG2C- and CD3+CD56-NKG2C+ T-cell subsets were beta-chain profiled. Sorting in several experiments was restricted by an anti-gamma-delta TCR antibody to alpha-beta TCR T cells. In six donors, dominant NKG2C+ clonotypes were roughly 1.0-7.0% of CD8+ T cells.

Sequenced here: PBMCs from blood, sampled on the day of vaccination. The sequence came from a man in his fifties or sixties who received an inactivated influenza vaccine.

The CDR3 region is CASSPLGAGEIGANVLTF. CDR3 nucleotides: TGCGCCAGCAGCCCCTTGGGAGCGGGAGAGATAGGGGCCAACGTCCTGACTTTC. This chain connects TRBV4-1 to TRBJ2-6, with 8 bases matching TRBD2. CDR1 is MGHRA, CDR2 YSYEKL, per germline. V dropped 4 bases and J dropped 4; count of bases not matched to a gene: 12. The CDR3 runs to 18 residues.